The 27 T cell receptor beta chains listed next were all sequenced from one sample in a study of T cell responses to AZD1222 COVID-19 vaccine. Method: immunoSEQ multiplex PCR; TCRdb's copy keeps in-frame clones and lacks some. In the table there are more than 95,000 clones, about 88% of which are singletons. The specimen comprised peripheral blood, sampled on day 0 of AZD1222 vaccination. These receptors were taken from an adult in good health.

The chain recombines TRBV3-1 (or the pseudogene TRBV3-2) with TRBJ2-1; D call uncertain. V was clipped by 1 base and J by 9 bases, with 7 bases between them. CDR1 is LGHDT, CDR2 YNNKEL, per germline (reference sequence). The length of the CDR3 is 12 residues. The CDR3 DNA is TGTGCCAGCAGCCAAGGGGTCGGTGAGCAGTTCTTC. It yields the protein CASSQGVGEQFF.

The DNA for the CDR3 is TGTGCCAGCAGCTTCCGAGGAGTGGCCAACGTCCTGACTTTC. Translating gives CASSFRGVANVLTF. The rearrangement uses TRBV14 and TRBJ2-6; unclear D gene. CDR1 and CDR2 (germline): SGHDN, FVKESK. The CDR3 runs 14 residues. V was shortened by 5 bases and J by 6 bases, with 11 bases between the two germline ends.

The gene calls are TRBV12-3 or TRBV12-4 and TRBJ1-1; D perhaps matches TRBD1 (5 bases). V lost 6 bases to trimming and J lost 1 base, with 6 bases between them. This CDR3 comprises 12 residues. CDR3 DNA: TGTGCCAGCAGAGACAGGAACACTGAAGCTTTCTTT. It translates to CASRDRNTEAFF.

This chain connects TRBV7-3 to TRBJ2-1; the D gene is possibly TRBD2 (6 bases). V dropped 1 base and J dropped 6 bases, with 16 bases sitting between them. Per germline, CDR1 SGHTA and CDR2 FQGTGA. The CDR3 sequence is 16 residues long. The CDR3 bases are TGTGCCAGCAGCTTAAGGTCAGCGGAGGGTTTCAATGAGCAGTTCTTC. Its translation: CASSLRSAEGFNEQFF. The full variable domain, rest sourced from reference TRBV7-3 and TRBJ2-1, is GAGVSQTPSNKVTEKGKYVELRCDPISGHTALYWYRQSLGQGPEFLIYFQGTGAADDSGLPNDRFFAVRPEGSVSTLKIQRTERGDSAVYLCASSLRSAEGFNEQFFGPGTRLTVL.

This chain links TRBV28 with TRBJ1-2; D is ambiguous. Per germline, CDR1 MDHEN and CDR2 SYDVKM. Between the trimmed V and J ends, which lost 8 bases and 4 bases, there was a span of 11 bases. The CDR3 is 12 amino acids. This CDR3 reads CASSWAGYGYTF. The CDR3 DNA reads TGTGCCAGCTCATGGGCGGGCTATGGCTACACCTTC.

In nucleotides, the CDR3 is TGTGCCAGCAGCATACAGGGACATACGGACACAGATACGCAGTATTTT. It yields the protein CASSIQGHTDTDTQYF. The chain carries TRBV9 and TRBJ2-3, with a tentative D call TRBD1 (6 bases). From germline, CDR1 is SGDLS and CDR2 YYNGEE. V lost 4 bases to trimming and J lost 2 bases, with 17 bases between them. CDR3 length equals 16 residues.

The V and J genes are TRBV9 and TRBJ2-1, with 11 positions matching TRBD2. CDR3 length: 15 residues. The ends lost 0 bases at V and 7 bases at J; junction bases unmatched: 3. In germline, CDR1 is SGDLS, CDR2 YYNGEE. CDR3 protein: CASSVDSGRGNEQFF. Written as DNA, the CDR3 is TGTGCCAGCAGCGTAGATAGCGGGAGGGGTAATGAGCAGTTCTTC.

The chain carries TRBV12-5 and TRBJ2-7, with D tentatively TRBD1 or TRBD2 (6 bases each). The CDR3 spans 15 residues. V was trimmed by 2 bases and J by 0 bases, leaving 11 bases between them. CDR1 and CDR2 from the germline V gene are LGHNT and FRNRAP. The chain's CDR3 is CASGLRGGYSYEQYF. In DNA form, the CDR3 reads TGTGCTAGTGGTTTGAGAGGGGGGTACTCCTACGAGCAGTACTTC.

This chain connects TRBV27 to TRBJ1-1; D is uncertain. Deletions cut 4 bases from V and 4 bases from J, with 7 bases between. Germline CDR1 is MNHEY and CDR2 is SMNVEV (reference sequence). The CDR3 runs to 12 residues. This chain's CDR3 is CASSSGRTEAFF. The CDR3 DNA follows: TGTGCCAGCAGTTCCGGACGCACTGAAGCTTTCTTT.

The rearrangement uses TRBV27 and TRBJ2-2; tentatively, D is TRBD1 (6 bases). Germline assignment: CDR1 MNHEY and CDR2 SMNVEV (reference sequence). V was cut by 4 bases and J by 5 bases, with 11 bases left in between. CDR3 size: 14 residues. The CDR3 DNA reads TGTGCCAGCAGTTCGGGACAACCGACCGGGGAGCTGTTTTTT. Its translation is CASSSGQPTGELFF.

This clone was recorded many times. This chain joins TRBV7-2 and TRBJ1-2; D is unclear. Germline V gene sequence: CDR1 SGHTA, CDR2 FQGNSA. The V gene lost 1 base and the J gene lost 0 bases, with 15 bases spanning the gap. The CDR3 is 17 amino acids. CDR3 coding DNA: TGTGCCAGCAGCTTAGTGTCTCTGCAGGCCACTAACTATGGCTACACCTTC. Its translation: CASSLVSLQATNYGYTF.

This rearrangement joins TRBV7-8 to TRBJ1-2; TRBD1 agrees at 7 bases. Unmatched junction bases numbered 6, after V lost 5 bases and J lost 0 bases. The germline gives CDR1 SGHVS, CDR2 FQNEAQ. The CDR3 is made up of 15 amino acids. CDR3 nucleotide sequence: TGTGCCAGCAGCCATCGGCAGGGGGCTAACTATGGCTACACCTTC. It codes for CASSHRQGANYGYTF.

This rearrangement joins TRBV4-2 to TRBJ2-7, with 10 positions matching TRBD2. With 0 bases clipped from V and 6 bases from J, the junction kept 5 bases outside the gene matches. CDR1 and CDR2 from the germline V gene are LGHNA and YNFKEQ. This CDR3 comprises 15 residues. The CDR3 region is CASSQEAGGSSEQYF. In DNA form, the CDR3 reads TGTGCCAGCAGCCAAGAAGCGGGGGGGTCTTCCGAGCAGTACTTC.

This clone was recorded only once. The chain carries TRBV6-2 or TRBV6-3 and TRBJ1-1, with 9 bases matching TRBD1. V lost 5 bases and J lost 1; bases outside the gene matches: 5. CDR1 is MNHEY and CDR2 is SVGEGT in the germline V gene. The CDR3 contains 15 residues. CDR3 nucleotide sequence: TGTGCCAGCAGTCTCCGACAGGGGGGGAACACTGAAGCTTTCTTT. Translating gives CASSLRQGGNTEAFF.

This chain links TRBV7-8 with TRBJ2-2, with D perhaps matching TRBD1 or TRBD2 (6 bases each). This CDR3 has 16 residues. Germline CDR1 reads SGHVS; CDR2 reads FQNEAQ. Trimming took off 8 bases at V and 2 bases at J, with 18 bases between the two ends. CDR3 amino acids: CASPRAGGLNTGELFF. CDR3 in DNA: TGTGCCAGCCCCCGGGCCGGGGGCCTTAACACCGGGGAGCTGTTTTTT.

This chain links TRBV6-1 with TRBJ1-5, with D perhaps matching TRBD1 (6 bases). This CDR3 region has 16 residues. Trimming stripped 4 bases from V and 1 base from J, with 14 bases between. The germline V gene encodes CDR1 MNHNS and CDR2 SASEGT. The CDR3 sequence: CASSAQGIASNQPQHF. The CDR3 DNA reads as TGTGCCAGCAGTGCCCAGGGGATAGCCAGCAATCAGCCCCAGCATTTT.

The chain joins TRBV6-5 to TRBJ1-2, with D possibly TRBD1 on 5 matching bases. The CDR3 has 13 amino acids. The V end was cut by 6 bases, the J end by 6 bases, with 14 bases between. Germline V CDR1 and CDR2: MNHEY, SVGAGI. CDR3 DNA sequence: TGTGCCAGCAGGGACACTTTGGGGGATGGCTACACCTTC. Residues: CASRDTLGDGYTF.

CDR3 DNA sequence: TGTGCCAGCAATCTACAGGGCACTGAAGCTTTCTTT. Translation gives CASNLQGTEAFF. The genes are TRBV28 and TRBJ1-1; weak D call: TRBD1 (6 bases). Germline V CDR1 and CDR2: MDHEN, SYDVKM. This CDR3 contains 12 residues. Trimming shortened V by 7 bases and J by 4 bases, and 10 bases separated the two germline ends.

The rearrangement uses TRBV29-1 and TRBJ1-2; D gene uncertain. Germline CDR1 is SQVTM and CDR2 is ANQGSEA. This CDR3 comprises 9 residues. V gave up 1 base and J gave up 8 bases, with 2 bases separating them. The CDR3 is CSVEGGYTF. The CDR3 DNA is TGCAGCGTTGAAGGGGGCTACACCTTC.

This clone occurred a few times. The chain has TRBV7-2 and TRBJ1-1, with a weak D call TRBD1 (6 bases). This CDR3 has 14 residues. CDR1 is SGHTA, CDR2 FQGNSA, per germline. V lost 5 bases and J lost 5, with 15 bases in between. DNA of the CDR3: TGTGCCAGCAGCCCAAACAGGGCGGGAACTGAAGCTTTCTTT. Translating it yields CASSPNRAGTEAFF. The entire variable domain, with the rest obtained from reference TRBV7-2 and TRBJ1-1, is as follows: GAGVSQSPSNKVTEKGKDVELRCDPISGHTALYWYRQSLGQGLEFLIYFQGNSAPDKSGLPSDRFSAERTGGSVSTLTIQRTQQEDSAVYLCASSPNRAGTEAFFGQGTRLTVV.

This chain links TRBV4-1 with TRBJ2-3; D is perhaps TRBD2 (5 bases). V dropped 1 base and J dropped 4 bases, with 15 bases sitting between them. CDR1 is MGHRA, CDR2 YSYEKL, per germline. The length of the CDR3 is 16 residues. This CDR3 reads CASSQAQASSPDTQYF. The CDR3 DNA sequence: TGCGCCAGCAGCCAAGCCCAGGCTAGCTCTCCAGATACGCAGTATTTT.

This chain links TRBV15 with TRBJ2-5; 12 bases are shared with TRBD2. Germline V gene lookup returns CDR1 LNHNV and CDR2 YYDKDF (reference sequence). This CDR3 region has 17 residues. V dropped 0 bases and J dropped 3; count of bases not matched to a gene: 5. The CDR3: CATSRDRRTSGEETQYF. The CDR3 DNA follows: TGTGCCACCAGCAGAGATAGACGGACTAGCGGGGAAGAGACCCAGTACTTC.

The genes are TRBV27 and TRBJ2-5; either TRBD1 or TRBD2 may supply D (5 bases each). Germline CDR1 and CDR2: MNHEY and SMNVEV (reference sequence). The CDR3 is 15 amino acids. Trimming stripped 2 bases from V and 9 bases from J, with 19 bases between. Written as DNA, the CDR3 is TGTGCCAGCAGTTTAGGGCCTGGCACCCTGGGGGCCCAGTACTTC. Translation gives CASSLGPGTLGAQYF.

This chain joins TRBV7-6 and TRBJ2-5; 9 bases align to TRBD1. The CDR3 is 17 residues long. The V gene end was trimmed by 4 bases and the J gene end by 3 bases; junction bases not matched to a gene: 12. CDR1 and CDR2 (germline): SGHVS, FNYEAQ. The CDR3 region has the DNA TGTGCCAGCAGCTACTTTCGACAGGGGGGACTGGAAGAGACCCAGTACTTC. Protein product: CASSYFRQGGLEETQYF.

J is TRBJ2-5 and V is TRBV7-9, with D tentatively TRBD1 (6 bases). The CDR3 length is 12 residues. V was trimmed by 6 bases and J by 3 bases, leaving 8 bases between them. Germline CDR1 reads SEHNR; CDR2 reads FQNEAQ (reference sequence). CDR3 sequence reads: CASRTGEETQYF. CDR3 DNA sequence: TGTGCCAGCAGGACAGGAGAAGAGACCCAGTACTTC.

This clone has just one count. The chain links TRBV27 to TRBJ1-2; tentatively, D is TRBD1 (6 bases). Germline loops: CDR1 MNHEY, CDR2 SMNVEV (reference sequence). The CDR3 contains 15 residues. V was trimmed by 4 bases and J by 4 bases, leaving 16 bases between them. The CDR3 DNA is TGTGCCAGCAGTTCCCAACAGGGAAGGGGCTATGGCTACACCTTC. Translating it yields CASSSQQGRGYGYTF.

The V call is TRBV6-4, the J call TRBJ2-2, with 8 bases matching TRBD2. V shed 0 bases and J 8 bases; nucleotides not matched to a gene: 8. The germline V gene encodes CDR1 MRHNA and CDR2 SNTAGT. The CDR3 consists of 16 residues. The CDR3 protein is CASSDSTAGGSGELFF. The CDR3 DNA reads as TGTGCCAGCAGTGACTCGACGGCGGGAGGATCGGGGGAGCTGTTTTTT.